A single sample is the source of the 24 T cell receptor beta chains below, sequenced in a study of blood T cell repertoires in COVID-19. Sequenced by immunoSEQ multiplex PCR; TCRdb stores in-frame clones only, minus some. The table includes more than 95,000 clones, over 70% detected once. The sequencing input was peripheral blood. These receptors all stem from a man in his fifties or sixties with acute or convalescent COVID-19.

CDR3 sequence reads: CASSEWEGPAGPEAFF. CDR3 DNA sequence: TGTGCCAGCAGTGAATGGGAGGGCCCCGCGGGGCCTGAAGCTTTCTTT. V and J are TRBV6-1 and TRBJ1-1, with D possibly being TRBD1 (5 bases). Between the trimmed V and J ends, which lost 2 bases and 6 bases, there was a span of 19 bases. The CDR3 is 16 amino acids. The germline CDR1 and CDR2 sequences are MNHNS and SASEGT.

In DNA, the CDR3 is TGTGCCAGCTCCGGGGGGGTCTCCATGAACACTGAAGCTTTCTTT. Its protein product is CASSGGVSMNTEAFF. The V call is TRBV18, the J call TRBJ1-1; TRBD1 might be the D (5 bases). Trimming left V 6 bases short and J 0 bases short, with 14 bases between. The CDR3 spans 15 residues. CDR1 is KGHSH and CDR2 is LQKENI in the germline V gene.

The chain joins TRBV20-1 to TRBJ2-5, with D unclear. V was clipped by 6 bases and J by 4 bases, with 6 bases between them. This CDR3 spans 10 amino acids. CDR1 DFQATT and CDR2 SNEGSKA come from the germline V gene (reference sequence). The CDR3 sequence is CSASGETQYF. CDR3 DNA: TGCAGTGCGTCCGGAGAGACCCAGTACTTC.

The genes are TRBV4-2 and TRBJ1-1; a weak D match, TRBD1 (5 bases). This CDR3 is 15 amino acids long. Trimming removed 0 bases at V and 1 base at J, with 9 bases between. CDR1 is LGHNA and CDR2 is YNFKEQ in the germline V gene. The CDR3 region is CASSQDGGSNTEAFF. CDR3 sequence (DNA): TGTGCCAGCAGCCAAGACGGGGGATCGAACACTGAAGCTTTCTTT.

Written as DNA, the CDR3 is TGTGCCAGCGGGGGGAGGCAGCTTAATGAAAAACTGTTTTTT. Translation: CASGGRQLNEKLFF. This chain connects TRBV2 to TRBJ1-4; the D gene is possibly TRBD1 (5 bases). The germline V gene encodes CDR1 SNHLY and CDR2 FYNNEI. Between the trimmed V and J ends, which lost 8 bases and 4 bases, there was a span of 14 bases. The CDR3 runs to 14 residues. Full variable domain (missing parts from reference TRBV2 and TRBJ1-4): EPEVTQTPSHQVTQMGQEVILRCVPISNHLYFYWYRQILGQKVEFLVSFYNNEISEKSEIFDDQFSVERPDGSNFTLKIRSTKLEDSAMYFCASGGRQLNEKLFFGSGTQLSVL.

This chain joins TRBV11-1 and TRBJ2-7; the D gene is possibly TRBD2 (5 bases). Germline V gene sequence: CDR1 SGHAT, CDR2 FQDESV (reference sequence). Trimming removed 3 bases from V and 3 bases from J, with 15 bases in between. The CDR3 is 15 amino acids. DNA for the CDR3: TGTGCCAGCAGCTTGAACAGCGGAAAGGTCTACGAGCAGTACTTC. This gives the protein CASSLNSGKVYEQYF.

The chain carries TRBV3-1 (or the pseudogene TRBV3-2) and TRBJ1-2, with D perhaps matching TRBD1 (6 bases). Deletions cut 3 bases from V and 3 bases from J, with 14 bases between. The germline gives CDR1 LGHDT, CDR2 YNNKEL (reference sequence). This CDR3 has 15 amino acids. Written as DNA, the CDR3 is TGTGCCAGCAGCCAGTATTCGGGGGGCGACTATGGCTACACCTTC. It is translated as CASSQYSGGDYGYTF.

This clone appeared a single time. The V gene is TRBV3-1 (or the pseudogene TRBV3-2), the J gene TRBJ1-2; TRBD1 is a possible D gene (5 bases). This CDR3 contains 11 residues. Germline CDR1 and CDR2: LGHDT and YNNKEL (reference sequence). V lost 10 bases, J lost 3 bases, and 9 bases lay in between. CDR3 loop: CATGTYYGYTF. The CDR3 coding sequence is TGTGCCACCGGGACTTACTATGGCTACACCTTC.

The chain couples TRBV24-1 to TRBJ2-5; TRBD2 agrees at 7 bases. CDR1 KGHDR and CDR2 SFDVKD come from the germline V gene. The CDR3 consists of 14 residues. The V segment lost 4 bases and the J segment 2 bases; nucleotides outside the gene matches: 3. This CDR3 reads CATSERGGQETQYF. CDR3 DNA sequence: TGTGCCACCAGTGAACGGGGAGGGCAAGAGACCCAGTACTTC.

This sequence joins TRBV11-2 and TRBJ2-5; 9 bases map to TRBD2. Looked up from germline, CDR1 is SGHAT and CDR2 is FQNNGV. CDR3 length equals 16 residues. Trimming cost V 1 base and J 7 bases; bases outside gene matches: 10. The CDR3 protein is CASSLAAGARGGTQYF. Written as DNA, the CDR3 is TGTGCCAGCAGCTTAGCGGCGGGAGCGCGGGGGGGGACCCAGTACTTC.

The V and J genes are TRBV6-6 and TRBJ2-3, with TRBD2 identical over 9 bases. V was clipped by 5 bases and J by 0 bases; unmatched bases: 6. The CDR3 has 16 residues. Germline CDR1 and CDR2: MNHNY and SVGAGI (reference sequence). CDR3 coding DNA: TGTGCCAGCAGTGCCGGGACTAGCTTCAGCACAGATACGCAGTATTTT. It specifies CASSAGTSFSTDTQYF.

This clone has just a few counts. The rearrangement links TRBV5-1 to TRBJ1-3; 8 bases are a match to TRBD1. The trim removed 0 bases at V and 0 bases at J, leaving 8 bases unmatched. The CDR3 loop spans 18 amino acids. Germline V gives CDR1 SGHRS, CDR2 YFSETQ. This CDR3 reads CASSLVGQGVTSGNTIYF. CDR3 bases: TGCGCCAGCAGCTTGGTTGGACAGGGAGTTACCTCTGGAAACACCATATATTTT.

This chain links TRBV7-9 with TRBJ1-4, with D possibly TRBD1 on 6 matching bases. Trimming pared 4 bases from V and 3 bases from J, leaving 15 bases between. Looked up from germline, CDR1 is SEHNR and CDR2 is FQNEAQ (reference sequence). The CDR3 consists of 16 residues. CDR3 sequence (DNA): TGTGCCAGCAGCTCGTTAAGGGGGTCCGCTAATGAAAAACTGTTTTTT. It encodes CASSSLRGSANEKLFF.

The J gene is TRBJ2-2, the V gene TRBV7-9; a weak D match, TRBD2 (6 bases). This CDR3 region has 13 residues. Germline CDR1 is SEHNR and CDR2 is FQNEAQ (reference sequence). V gave up 4 bases and J gave up 3 bases, with 6 bases separating them. CDR3 in amino acids: CASSWRDTGELFF. The CDR3 DNA is TGTGCCAGCAGCTGGAGGGACACCGGGGAGCTGTTTTTT.

The gene calls are TRBV18 and TRBJ2-1; D is perhaps TRBD2 (7 bases). The germline V and J ends were trimmed by 0 bases and 9 bases, with 15 bases remaining between them. The CDR3 is 15 residues long. Germline V lookup: CDR1 KGHSH, CDR2 LQKENI. The CDR3 reads CASSPPVGGQFEQFF. The CDR3 DNA sequence: TGTGCCAGCTCACCACCGGTGGGGGGGCAGTTTGAGCAGTTCTTC. The full variable domain, rest sourced from reference TRBV18 and TRBJ2-1, is NAGVMQNPRHLVRRRGQEARLRCSPMKGHSHVYWYRQLPEEGLKFMVYLQKENIIDESGMPKERFSAEFPKEGPSILRIQQVVRGDSAAYFCASSPPVGGQFEQFFGPGTRLTVL.

The rearrangement links TRBV5-5 to TRBJ1-6; 10 bases are a match to TRBD1. J was trimmed by 5 bases and V by 3 bases; bases with no gene match: 2. This CDR3 comprises 15 residues. CDR1 and CDR2 (germline): SGHKS, YYEKEE (reference sequence). CDR3 coding DNA: TGTGCCAGCAGCTACGGGACAGGGGATAATTCACCCCTCCACTTT. Its translation is CASSYGTGDNSPLHF.

The chain combines TRBV19 with TRBJ2-7, with 8 nucleotides matching TRBD1. Germline CDR1 is LNHDA and CDR2 is SQIVND (reference sequence). The CDR3 sequence is 14 residues long. The ends lost 3 bases at V and 12 bases at J; junction bases unmatched: 13. The CDR3 sequence: CASSITPRQGPGYF. The CDR3 coding sequence is TGTGCCAGTAGTATCACCCCTCGACAGGGGCCCGGGTACTTC. The full variable domain, completed using reference TRBV19 and TRBJ2-7, is DGGITQSPKYLFRKEGQNVTLSCEQNLNHDAMYWYRQDPGQGLRLIYYSQIVNDFQKGDIAEGYSVSREKKESFPLTVTSAQKNPTAFYLCASSITPRQGPGYFGPGTRLTVT.

In its sample, this clone was seen once. The rearrangement links TRBV6-6 to TRBJ2-5, with 7 nucleotides matching TRBD1. Germline V lookup: CDR1 MNHNY, CDR2 SVGAGI (reference sequence). The CDR3 totals 14 residues. After removal of 6 bases from V and 9 bases from J, the junction contained 13 bases not matched to a gene. CDR3 DNA sequence: TGTGCCAGCAGCCGCGACAGGGCTCAAGGAGCCCAGTACTTC. Amino acids: CASSRDRAQGAQYF.

This clone was seen more than once but under ten times. This chain links TRBV11-3 with TRBJ1-2; D is uncertain. Germline V gene data show CDR1 as SGHNT and CDR2 as YENEEA. V lost 0 bases, J lost 3 bases, and 5 bases lay in between. The CDR3 covers 13 residues. As DNA, the CDR3 is TGTGCCAGCAGCTTAGACACAGACTATGGCTACACCTTC. This sequence encodes CASSLDTDYGYTF.

V usage is TRBV5-1 and J usage is TRBJ1-5, with 7 bases that match TRBD1. The junction had 3 bases not matched to a gene; V was cut back by 3 bases and J by 3 bases. Looked up from germline, CDR1 is SGHRS and CDR2 is YFSETQ. CDR3 length: 14 amino acids. The CDR3 here is CASSSGQPNQPQHF. In DNA form, the CDR3 reads TGCGCCAGCAGCTCGGGACAGCCCAATCAGCCCCAGCATTTT.

This chain joins TRBV3-1 (or the pseudogene TRBV3-2) and TRBJ1-6, with 8 bases aligning to TRBD1. Germline CDR1 reads LGHDT; CDR2 reads YNNKEL (reference sequence). Trimming cost V 6 bases and J 6 bases; bases outside gene matches: 4. The CDR3 consists of 14 residues. CDR3 in DNA: TGTGCCAGCAGTCGGACAGGGATTAATTCACCCCTCCACTTT. Protein product: CASSRTGINSPLHF.

The rearrangement joins TRBV27 to TRBJ1-1, with D perhaps TRBD1 (5 bases). CDR1 and CDR2 (germline): MNHEY, SMNVEV (reference sequence). This CDR3 contains 12 residues. V was shortened by 5 bases and J by 8 bases, with 12 bases between the two germline ends. The DNA of the CDR3 is TGTGCCAGCAGTAGGCTGGGGGGGGAAGCTTTCTTT. It yields the protein CASSRLGGEAFF.

J is TRBJ2-3 and V is TRBV2; 7 nucleotides match TRBD2. V trimming: 9 bases; J trimming: 4 bases; junction bases outside the gene matches: 1. This CDR3 spans 11 amino acids. CDR1 is SNHLY, CDR2 FYNNEI, per germline. The CDR3 protein is CARGRADTQYF. CDR3 nucleotides: TGTGCCAGGGGGAGGGCAGATACGCAGTATTTT.

The chain couples TRBV6-5 to TRBJ2-3, with TRBD1 identical over 7 bases. This CDR3 has 15 amino acids. Looked up from germline, CDR1 is MNHEY and CDR2 is SVGAGI. V dropped 4 bases and J dropped 1; count of bases not matched to a gene: 5. CDR3 DNA: TGTGCCAGCAGTTTCGGGGACAGAGGCACAGATACGCAGTATTTT. It is translated as CASSFGDRGTDTQYF.